A single TCR beta chain is shown here with its context. The CDR3 has 16 amino acids. V was pared by 0 bases and J by 6 bases, with 17 bases between. In germline, CDR1 is LNHNV, CDR2 YYDKDF (reference sequence). The sample is drawn from a study of blood T cell repertoires in COVID-19. Produced via immunoSEQ multiplex PCR; TCRdb's table is partial and in-frame only. The sample consists of around 300,000 clones, 80% to 90% of them appearing once. The genes are TRBV15 and TRBJ1-1, with a tentative D call TRBD1 (5 bases). The specimen sequenced was peripheral blood. The receptor comes from a woman in her 70s with acute or convalescent COVID-19. The CDR3 is CATSRDDRRGLAEAFF. In DNA form, the CDR3 reads TGTGCCACCAGCAGAGATGATCGAAGGGGCTTGGCTGAAGCTTTCTTT.